This T cell receptor (beta chain) came from a study of cytomegalovirus exposure and HLA in healthy donors. As to this clone: Its specificity is unknown.

Overall study results and limits: Many donors shared some public TCRs, even though most TCR sequences were rare. Reports credit the classifier with highly specific, highly sensitive diagnosis of cytomegalovirus status. About 90% or about 30% of the time was how often most TCR beta V segments were productive, according to an earlier analysis.

Amplification used 60 Vbeta primers and 13 Jbeta primers. The data were produced by immunoSEQ multiplex PCR, yet TCRdb's version contains in-frame clones alone and is incomplete. The data hold approximately 100,000 clones, with 60% to 70% observed a single time. V dropped 5 bases and J dropped 5; count of bases not matched to a gene: 6. CDR1 and CDR2 from the germline V gene are SGHTA and FQGNSA. This CDR3 is built from 14 residues. This receptor was taken from a woman in her fifties or sixties in good health and CMV-seronegative. The specimen sequenced was PBMCs. This chain uses TRBV7-2 with TRBJ1-1; TRBD1 matches 9 bases. CDR3 region: CASSPQGAKTEAFF. Here the CDR3 DNA reads TGTGCCAGCAGCCCACAGGGGGCGAAGACTGAAGCTTTCTTT.